This is a list of T cell receptor beta chains from one sample in a study of cytomegalovirus exposure and HLA in healthy donors. Measured with immunoSEQ multiplex PCR; TCRdb has only the in-frame clones, and not every one. This table has approximately 130,000 clones, more than 70% appearing once. The sequenced sample consisted of PBMCs. Every receptor here comes from a woman aged 25 to 39 in good health and CMV-seropositive. CDR3s include the opening cysteine and the closing phenylalanine or tryptophan. D genes are given only for firm matches. Clone size, where shown, is once, few, many, or a class for clones that have expanded.

D gene,clone size,J gene,V gene,CDR3 protein,CDR3 DNA
TRBD1,once,TRBJ1-2,TRBV6-1,CASTHASGQGDGYTF,TGTGCCAGCACCCACGCCTCCGGACAGGGAGATGGCTACACCTTC
TRBD1,few,TRBJ2-7,TRBV2,CASSEVSGQGHEQYF,TGTGCCAGCAGTGAAGTTTCGGGACAGGGGCACGAGCAGTACTTC
-,-,TRBJ1-2,TRBV28,CASSSGHNYGYTF,TGTGCCAGCAGCTCCGGACATAACTATGGCTACACCTTC
-,-,TRBJ1-6,TRBV25-1,CASSPMKGKNSPLHF,TGTGCCAGCAGCCCCATGAAGGGGAAGAATTCACCCCTCCACTTT
TRBD1,few,TRBJ1-2,TRBV19,CASSQGGTRYGYTF,TGTGCCAGTAGTCAGGGGGGAACTCGCTATGGCTACACCTTC
TRBD1,few,TRBJ2-5,TRBV7-9,CASTRDSLRTQYF,TGTGCCAGCACACGGGACAGCCTGCGGACCCAGTACTTC
TRBD2,few,TRBJ2-5,TRBV7-3,CASRISGGASEETQYF,TGTGCCAGCAGAATAAGCGGGGGGGCATCAGAAGAGACCCAGTACTTC
TRBD1,-,TRBJ1-5,TRBV19,CASSIMGTGSNQPQHF,TGTGCCAGTAGTATAATGGGGACAGGGAGCAATCAGCCCCAGCATTTT
-,-,TRBJ1-2,TRBV5-1,CASSLDRLNYGYTF,TGCGCCAGCAGCCTAGACAGGCTTAACTATGGCTACACCTTC
TRBD1,-,TRBJ1-1,TRBV27,CASSHSGGTEAFF,TGTGCCAGCAGTCACTCAGGGGGCACTGAAGCTTTCTTT
TRBD1,-,TRBJ2-7,TRBV5-5,CASRPPGQGKSYEQYF,TGTGCCAGCAGGCCGCCGGGACAGGGAAAATCCTACGAGCAGTACTTC
TRBD1,-,TRBJ2-7,TRBV6-5,CASKGTGGVDEQYF,TGTGCCAGCAAAGGGACAGGTGGGGTCGACGAGCAGTACTTC
-,-,TRBJ2-1,TRBV5-1,CASSFQGRGEQFF,TGCGCCAGCAGCTTTCAGGGCCGTGGTGAGCAGTTCTTC
TRBD2,few,TRBJ2-1,TRBV18,CASSPGLAGGDEQFF,TGTGCCAGCTCCCCTGGACTAGCGGGAGGGGATGAGCAGTTCTTC
-,-,TRBJ1-3,TRBV6-1,CASRDFSGNTIYF,TGTGCCAGCCGGGACTTCTCTGGAAACACCATATATTTT
-,-,TRBJ1-2,TRBV29-1,CSYQGSIGYTF,TGCAGCTACCAGGGAAGCATCGGCTACACCTTC
-,-,TRBJ2-7,TRBV28,CASRTTSPEQYF,TGTGCCAGCAGGACGACTAGTCCCGAGCAGTACTTC
TRBD2,once,TRBJ2-7,TRBV7-8,CASSFSGGPYEQYF,TGTGCCAGCAGCTTTAGCGGGGGACCCTACGAGCAGTACTTC
-,-,TRBJ1-3,TRBV9,CASSVDFTGRDTIYF,TGTGCCAGCAGCGTAGACTTTACAGGGAGGGACACCATATATTTT
-,-,TRBJ1-3,TRBV30,CAWSGPGNTIYF,TGTGCCTGGAGCGGTCCGGGAAACACCATATATTTT
-,few,TRBJ1-2,TRBV7-3,CASSLQGGGSGYTF,TGTGCCAGCAGCTTACAGGGCGGTGGGTCTGGCTACACCTTC
-,-,TRBJ1-5,TRBV10-3,CAISESGGSNQPQHF,TGTGCCATCAGTGAGTCGGGAGGATCCAATCAGCCCCAGCATTTT
-,once,TRBJ2-7,TRBV5-1,CASEAGGHQYF,TGCGCCAGCGAAGCCGGGGGGCACCAGTACTTC
TRBD1,-,TRBJ1-2,TRBV7-9,CASSLGGRTGGITNYGYTF,TGTGCCAGCAGCTTAGGAGGTCGGACAGGGGGGATCACTAACTATGGCTACACCTTC